The rows below give T cell receptor beta chains drawn from one sample of a study of T cells in Graves' hyperthyroidism and ophthalmopathy. TCRdb used MiXCR to reprocess the multiplex PCR reads, holding one entry per CDR3 protein. The table records fewer than 350,000 distinct CDR3 sequences, approximately 18% of them present only once. The specimen sequenced was blood. The source is a woman aged 45-65 years with Graves' hyperthyroidism. CDR3s include the opening cysteine and the closing phenylalanine or tryptophan. D genes are given only for firm matches. A row's size may be missing; if present it is once, few, many or a size class.

d_call clone_size j_call v_call cdr3_aa cdr3_nt
- once TRBJ1-5 TRBV29-1 CSVCGGVGQPQHF TGCAGCGTTTGTGGGGGGGTTGGTCAGCCCCAGCATTTT
- - TRBJ2-3 TRBV5-1 CASSRTGQDTQYF TGCGCCAGCAGCCGAACAGGCCAAGATACGCAGTATTTT
- - TRBJ2-1 TRBV7-2 CASSPSLQSSYNEQFF TGTGCCAGCAGCCCCAGCCTACAGTCCTCCTACAATGAGCAGTTCTTC
TRBD1 many TRBJ1-1 TRBV12-3/TRBV12-4 CASSKDRGATEAFF TGTGCCAGCAGTAAGGACAGGGGGGCCACTGAAGCTTTCTTT
TRBD2 - TRBJ2-3 TRBV10-3 CAISDLLAGVADTQYF TGTGCCATCAGTGACTTACTAGCGGGAGTGGCAGATACGCAGTATTTT
- - TRBJ2-3 TRBV30 CAWSALLPPTDTQYF TGTGCCTGGAGTGCGCTTCTACCGCCGACAGATACGCAGTATTTT
TRBD2 few TRBJ2-5 TRBV6-7 CASSRAGCLETQYF TGTGCCAGCAGCCGAGCGGGATGTCTGGAGACCCAGTACTTC
- many TRBJ1-4 TRBV12-3/TRBV12-4 CASSLDEKLFF TGTGCCAGCAGTTTAGATGAAAAACTGTTTTTT
TRBD1 many TRBJ1-2 TRBV2 CASSTGVGYTF TGTGCCAGCAGTACAGGGGTTGGCTACACCTTC
TRBD2 many TRBJ2-3 TRBV5-1 CASSGLAYDTDTQYF TGCGCCAGCAGCGGACTAGCGTACGACACAGATACGCAGTATTTT
TRBD2 - TRBJ2-5 TRBV27 CASSLWGGEAQYF TGTGCCAGCAGTTTATGGGGGGGAGAGGCCCAGTACTTC
TRBD1 many TRBJ2-1 TRBV11-2 CASSPRDRGFNEQFF TGTGCCAGCAGCCCCCGTGACAGGGGGTTCAATGAGCAGTTCTTC
- - TRBJ2-1 TRBV3-1 CASSQDINRNNEQFF TGTGCCAGCAGCCAAGATATTAACAGAAACAATGAGCAGTTCTTC
TRBD1 - TRBJ2-3 TRBV30 CAWSVTGLIDTQYF TGTGCCTGGAGTGTGACAGGGTTAATAGATACGCAGTATTTT
TRBD1 - TRBJ2-2 TRBV5-1 CASSRGQGTSGELFF TGTGCCAGCAGCCGGGGACAGGGAACGTCCGGGGAGCTGTTTTTT
TRBD1 - TRBJ1-5 TRBV6-1 CASSEGTGYQPQHF TGTGCCAGCAGTGAAGGGACAGGGTATCAGCCCCAGCATTTT
- few TRBJ2-3 TRBV6-1 CASSAGYSTDTQYF TGTGCCAGCAGTGCCGGGTATAGCACAGATACGCAGTATTTT
- once TRBJ2-1 TRBV7-8 CASSLDGYNEQSF TGTGCCAGCAGCTTGGACGGATACAATGAGCAGTCCTTC
TRBD1 many TRBJ1-2 TRBV6-1 CASSTTGANYGYTF TGTGCCAGCAGTACCACAGGGGCCAACTATGGCTACACCTTC
TRBD2 - TRBJ2-1 TRBV13 CASSLAWRGGSYNEQFF TGTGCCAGCAGCTTAGCCTGGCGGGGGGGATCCTACAATGAGCAGTTCTTC
TRBD1 - TRBJ2-7 TRBV20-1 CSAGQAAGYEQYF TGCAGTGCTGGACAGGCGGCTGGCTACGAGCAGTACTTC
TRBD1 - TRBJ2-3 TRBV29-1 CSVRQGKSSTDTQYF TGCAGCGTACGACAGGGGAAATCTAGCACAGATACGCAGTATTTT
- many TRBJ2-1 TRBV5-1 CASASAANYNEQFF TGCGCCAGCGCCAGCGCAGCAAACTACAATGAGCAGTTCTTC
TRBD2 few TRBJ2-1 TRBV15 CATSRLAGRSNEQFF TGTGCCACCAGCAGGTTAGCGGGAAGGAGCAATGAGCAGTTCTTC